This entry is about one TCR beta chain. Other nucleotide sequences from this sample produce the same CDR3. These data come from a study of cytomegalovirus exposure and HLA in healthy donors. V lost 7 bases and J lost 2, with 6 bases in between. Per germline, CDR1 SNHLY and CDR2 FYNNEI. The CDR3 runs 12 residues. The primer mix had 60 Vbeta and 13 Jbeta primers. The protocol was immunoSEQ multiplex PCR, while the TCRdb copy is restricted to in-frame clones and leaves out a portion. Of 110,000 to 150,000 clones in the sample, about 80% were seen once. The sequenced sample consisted of PBMCs. The TCR sequence derives from a man between 25 and 39 years old in good health and CMV-seronegative. The gene calls are TRBV2 and TRBJ1-5; tentative D call: TRBD1 (5 bases). The CDR3 is CASTRGNQPQHF. CDR3 in DNA: TGTGCCAGCACCAGGGGCAATCAGCCCCAGCATTTT.